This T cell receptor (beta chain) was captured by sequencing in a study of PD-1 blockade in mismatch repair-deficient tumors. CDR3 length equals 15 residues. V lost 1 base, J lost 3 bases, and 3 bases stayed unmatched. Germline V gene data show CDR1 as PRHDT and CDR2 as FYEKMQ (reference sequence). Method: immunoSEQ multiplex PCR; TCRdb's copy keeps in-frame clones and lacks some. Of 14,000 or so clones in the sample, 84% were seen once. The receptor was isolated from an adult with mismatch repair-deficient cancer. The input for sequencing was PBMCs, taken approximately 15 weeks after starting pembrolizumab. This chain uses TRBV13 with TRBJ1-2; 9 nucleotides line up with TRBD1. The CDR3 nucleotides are TGTGCCAGCAGCTTAGAGGGACAGGGATACTATGGCTACACCTTC. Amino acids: CASSLEGQGYYGYTF.